The clone carrying this TCR beta chain turned up a few times. About 0.45 to 1 ug RNA was reverse transcribed with random hexamers. Via MiXCR, TCRdb re-called the immunoSEQ multiplex PCR reads, giving one row per CDR3 protein. The repertoire holds under 200,000 distinct CDR3 sequences, with roughly 95% as singletons. These data belong to a study of CD8 T cells in Susac syndrome. This CDR3 spans 13 amino acids. V was cut by 3 bases and J by 3 bases, with 6 bases left in between. The rearrangement uses TRBV12-3 or TRBV12-4 and TRBJ1-5, with D uncertain. Material for sequencing was CD8+ T cells from PBMCs. This sequence originates from a human donor with multiple sclerosis. CDR3 protein: CASSLQDNQPQHF. The CDR3 coding sequence is TGTGCCAGCAGTTTGCAGGACAATCAGCCCCAGCATTTT.